The 5 T cell receptor beta chains below come from one sample, sequenced in a study of cytomegalovirus exposure and HLA in healthy donors. 13 Jbeta primers and 60 Vbeta primers were used for the PCR. Some clones are missing from TCRdb's copy, which holds only in-frame ones; the method was immunoSEQ multiplex PCR. This table has about 130,000 clones, more than 65% appearing once. The sequenced sample consisted of PBMCs. The receptors originated from a woman aged 55 to 70 in good health and CMV-seropositive.

The V gene is TRBV18, the J gene TRBJ2-3, with D hard to call. CDR3 length: 13 amino acids. Trimming removed 2 bases at V and 3 bases at J, with 6 bases between. Germline lookup yields CDR1 KGHSH and CDR2 LQKENI. The CDR3 nucleotides read TGTGCCAGCTCACCAGCAGAAACAGATACGCAGTATTTT. Translation: CASSPAETDTQYF.

The chain recombines TRBV6-6 with TRBJ2-7; D unclear. Deletions cut 8 bases from V and 3 bases from J, with 14 bases between. Germline lookup yields CDR1 MNHNY and CDR2 SVGAGI (reference sequence). CDR3 size: 13 residues. CDR3 DNA sequence: TGTGCCAGCGGAGAGAACACCTACTACGAGCAGTACTTC. Protein product: CASGENTYYEQYF.

The rearrangement joins TRBV19 to TRBJ1-2, with 10 positions matching TRBD1. The ends lost 3 bases at V and 8 bases at J; junction bases unmatched: 9. The CDR3 is 15 residues long. Per the germline V gene, CDR1 is LNHDA and CDR2 is SQIVND (reference sequence). CDR3 sequence reads: CASSMPDRGLWGYTF. The DNA for the CDR3 is TGTGCCAGTAGTATGCCTGACAGGGGGCTTTGGGGCTACACCTTC.

The chain is built from TRBV5-1 and TRBJ2-7; D remains ambiguous. Germline values: CDR1 SGHRS, CDR2 YFSETQ. Trimming removed 0 bases from V and 3 bases from J, with 22 bases in between. CDR3 length equals 18 residues. The CDR3 reads CASSLGPSASQQVYEQYF. Written as DNA, the CDR3 is TGCGCCAGCAGCTTGGGGCCTAGTGCCAGTCAGCAAGTCTACGAGCAGTACTTC.

The V gene is TRBV27, the J gene TRBJ2-1, with D possibly TRBD2 on 6 matching bases. V was cut by 2 bases and J by 7 bases, with 15 bases left in between. The CDR3 contains 15 residues. Germline V lookup: CDR1 MNHEY, CDR2 SMNVEV (reference sequence). The CDR3, as DNA: TGTGCCAGCAGTTTACCGGGAGTGCGCATTAATGAGCAGTTCTTC. It yields the protein CASSLPGVRINEQFF.